What follows are 6 T cell receptor beta chains derived from one specimen sequenced in a study of beta chain features in type 1 diabetes. Overall study findings and caveats: In every one of the four CD4+ subsets, TCRB CDR3s were moderately but significantly shorter in Type 1 diabetes patients.

No cognate antigen is known for these TCRs. Expressed TCRB transcripts were sequenced after all isolated RNA was converted to cDNA. This table comes from immunoSEQ multiplex PCR, and its TCRdb copy is limited to in-frame clones, with some not included. The sample has 600,000 or so clones; roughly 13% are singletons. Material for sequencing was naive CD4+ T cells from blood. These receptors were obtained from a man in his late teens or twenties with type 1 diabetes.

This clone was observed a handful of times. Within the sample, other DNA sequences also encode this same CDR3. The chain recombines TRBV30 with TRBJ2-2; 12 bases are a match to TRBD2. The germline gives CDR1 GTSNPN, CDR2 SVGIG (reference sequence). There are 15 residues in the CDR3. Trimming took 2 bases from V and 5 from J; bases not matched to a gene: 3. As DNA, the CDR3 is TGTGCCTGGAGTCGTCTAGCGGGAGGGACCGGGGAGCTGTTTTTT. Its protein product is CAWSRLAGGTGELFF. The full variable domain, with the rest looked up from reference TRBV30 and TRBJ2-2, is SQTIHQWPATLVQPVGSPLSLECTVEGTSNPNLYWYRQAAGRGLQLLFYSVGIGQISSEVPQNLSASRPQDRQFILSSKKLLLSDSGFYLCAWSRLAGGTGELFFGEGSRLTVL.

The chain links TRBV4-2 to TRBJ2-5, with a possible D match to TRBD2 (6 bases). The CDR3 totals 14 residues. The germline V and J ends were trimmed by 1 base and 4 bases, with 10 bases remaining between them. Looked up from germline, CDR1 is LGHNA and CDR2 is YNFKEQ. CDR3 DNA sequence: TGTGCCAGCAGCCAAGGACTAGTCAGAGAGACCCAGTACTTC. This sequence encodes CASSQGLVRETQYF.

This chain connects TRBV25-1 to TRBJ2-5, with 9 bases aligning to TRBD1. CDR1 MGHDK and CDR2 SYGVNS come from the germline V gene. The ends lost 3 bases at V and 5 bases at J; junction bases unmatched: 7. This CDR3 contains 15 residues. The CDR3 DNA follows: TGTGCCAGCAGTGACTGGACAGGGGTTGATGAGACCCAGTACTTC. This encodes CASSDWTGVDETQYF.

This clone was seen a handful of times. The rearrangement joins TRBV6-5 to TRBJ2-7; D unclear. CDR1 is MNHEY, CDR2 SVGAGI, per germline. The CDR3 is made up of 15 amino acids. The V gene lost 4 bases and the J gene lost 2 bases, with 15 bases spanning the gap. Here the CDR3 reads CASSSGALLAYEQYF. In DNA form, the CDR3 reads TGTGCCAGCAGTTCCGGAGCCTTACTGGCCTACGAGCAGTACTTC.

This clone has a handful of counts. The chain recombines TRBV25-1 with TRBJ2-6; a weak D match, TRBD1 (6 bases). CDR3 size: 15 residues. V was clipped by 4 bases and J by 3 bases, with 10 bases between them. Per germline, CDR1 MGHDK and CDR2 SYGVNS. The CDR3 DNA is TGTGCCAGCAGTGCCAGGGGCGGTGGGGCCAACGTCCTGACTTTC. Translation gives CASSARGGGANVLTF.

This rearrangement joins TRBV11-2 to TRBJ2-7; a possible D gene is TRBD2 (5 bases). Germline V CDR1 and CDR2: SGHAT, FQNNGV. V dropped 4 bases and J dropped 3 bases, with 19 bases sitting between them. This CDR3 comprises 16 residues. As DNA, the CDR3 is TGTGCCAGCAGCTCGCCGAGCGGCTCTCGATTCTACGAGCAGTACTTC. Its translation is CASSSPSGSRFYEQYF.